This T cell receptor (beta chain) was recovered during a study of blood T cell repertoires in COVID-19. Overall study context: COVID-19 samples from acute and convalescent phases originated in the United States, Italy and Spain. The analysed material was cDNA or gDNA that came from T cells, B-cell-depleted T cells, or PBMCs.

In the study's own analysis: It was from reference gene primer amplification that nucleated cell counts were estimated. Here immunoSEQ multiplex PCR was the method, and the copy in TCRdb shows in-frame clones only, minus some. V, J and clone size derive from that table, while D and trimming were established from the DNA sequence. The table has about 260,000 clones, roughly 80% seen once; the top ten hold less than 5%. Germline-derived CDR1 and CDR2 are MDHEN and SYDVKM. CDR3 length: 14 amino acids. V lost 5 bases and J 2 bases, leaving 13 bases between the germline ends. V usage is TRBV28 and J usage is TRBJ2-7; TRBD2 is a possible D gene (6 bases). The source is a man between 60 and 75 years old with acute or convalescent COVID-19. Sequences were obtained from peripheral blood. The DNA of the CDR3 is TGTGCCAGCAGTGTTCCGGGAGTGGCCTACGAGCAGTACTTC. Its protein is CASSVPGVAYEQYF. Looking up the rest from reference TRBV28 and TRBJ2-7 gives the full variable domain: DVKVTQSSRYLVKRTGEKVFLECVQDMDHENMFWYRQDPGLGLRLIYFSYDVKMKEKGDIPEGYSVSREKKERFSLILESASTNQTSMYLCASSVPGVAYEQYFGPGTRLTVT.